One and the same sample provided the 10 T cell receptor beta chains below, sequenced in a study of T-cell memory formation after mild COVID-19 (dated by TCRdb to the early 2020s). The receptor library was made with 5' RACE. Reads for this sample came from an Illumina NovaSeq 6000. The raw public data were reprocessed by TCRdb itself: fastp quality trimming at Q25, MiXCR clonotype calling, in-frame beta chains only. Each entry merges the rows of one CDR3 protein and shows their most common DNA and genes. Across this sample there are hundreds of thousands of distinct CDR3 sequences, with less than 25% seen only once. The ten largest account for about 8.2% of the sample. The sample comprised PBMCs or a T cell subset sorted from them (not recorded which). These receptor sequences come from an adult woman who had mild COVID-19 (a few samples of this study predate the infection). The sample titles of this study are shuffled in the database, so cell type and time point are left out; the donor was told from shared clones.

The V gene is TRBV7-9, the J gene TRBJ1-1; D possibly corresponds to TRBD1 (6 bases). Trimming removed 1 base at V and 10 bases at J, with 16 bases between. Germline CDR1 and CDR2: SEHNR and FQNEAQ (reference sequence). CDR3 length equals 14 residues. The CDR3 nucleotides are TGTGCCAGCAGCTTAGAACAGGGCGCCCGGGGAGCTTTCTTT. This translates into CASSLEQGARGAFF.

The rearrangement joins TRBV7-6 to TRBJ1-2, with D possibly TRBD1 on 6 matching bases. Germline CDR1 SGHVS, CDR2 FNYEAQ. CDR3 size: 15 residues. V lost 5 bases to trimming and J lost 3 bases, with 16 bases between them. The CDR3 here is CASSPGRGQDYGYTF. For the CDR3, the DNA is TGTGCCAGCAGCCCCGGCCGGGGGCAGGACTATGGCTACACCTTC.

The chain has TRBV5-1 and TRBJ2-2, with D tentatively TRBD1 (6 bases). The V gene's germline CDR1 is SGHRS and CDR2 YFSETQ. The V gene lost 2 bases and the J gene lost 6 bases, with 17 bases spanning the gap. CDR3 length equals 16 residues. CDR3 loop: CASSFVGQQMPGELFF. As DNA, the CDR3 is TGCGCCAGCAGCTTCGTGGGACAACAAATGCCCGGGGAGCTGTTTTTT.

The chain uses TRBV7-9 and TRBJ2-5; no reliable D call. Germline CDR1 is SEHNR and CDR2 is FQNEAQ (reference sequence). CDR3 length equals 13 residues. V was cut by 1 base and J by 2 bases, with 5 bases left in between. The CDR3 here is CASSLGKQETQYF. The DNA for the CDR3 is TGTGCCAGCAGCTTAGGGAAGCAAGAGACCCAGTACTTC.

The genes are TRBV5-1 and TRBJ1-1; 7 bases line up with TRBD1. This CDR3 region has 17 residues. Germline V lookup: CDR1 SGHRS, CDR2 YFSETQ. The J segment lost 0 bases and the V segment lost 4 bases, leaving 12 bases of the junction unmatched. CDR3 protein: CASSPGTDLLMNTEAFF. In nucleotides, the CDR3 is TGCGCCAGCAGCCCTGGGACAGACCTTCTGATGAACACTGAAGCTTTCTTT.

The CDR3 nucleotides are TGTGCCAGCACGTTAGCGGGAGTGGGTAATGAGCAGTTCTTC. Translating it yields CASTLAGVGNEQFF. The rearrangement links TRBV27 to TRBJ2-1, with TRBD2 matching 9 bases. Germline assignment: CDR1 MNHEY and CDR2 SMNVEV (reference sequence). The J segment lost 7 bases and the V segment lost 7 bases, leaving 8 bases of the junction unmatched. The CDR3 spans 14 residues.

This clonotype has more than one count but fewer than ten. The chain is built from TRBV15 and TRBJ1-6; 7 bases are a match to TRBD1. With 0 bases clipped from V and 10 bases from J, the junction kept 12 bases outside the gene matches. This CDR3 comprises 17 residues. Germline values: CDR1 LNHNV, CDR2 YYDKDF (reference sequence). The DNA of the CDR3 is TGTGCCACCAGCAGAGATAGGCCGGGACAGTTTGACTCACCCCTCCACTTT. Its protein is CATSRDRPGQFDSPLHF.

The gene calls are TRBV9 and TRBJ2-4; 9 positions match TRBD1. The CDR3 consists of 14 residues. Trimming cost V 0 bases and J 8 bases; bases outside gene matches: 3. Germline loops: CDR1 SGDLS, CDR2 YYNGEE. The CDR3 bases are TGTGCCAGCAGCGTAGAGGGACAGGGAGACATTCAGTACTTC. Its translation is CASSVEGQGDIQYF.

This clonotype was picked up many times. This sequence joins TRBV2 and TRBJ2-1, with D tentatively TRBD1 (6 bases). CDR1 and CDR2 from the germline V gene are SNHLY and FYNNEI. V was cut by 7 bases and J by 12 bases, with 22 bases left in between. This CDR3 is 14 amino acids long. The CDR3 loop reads CASIVSGPLQGQFF. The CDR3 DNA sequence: TGTGCCAGCATAGTAAGCGGCCCCCTACAGGGGCAGTTCTTC.

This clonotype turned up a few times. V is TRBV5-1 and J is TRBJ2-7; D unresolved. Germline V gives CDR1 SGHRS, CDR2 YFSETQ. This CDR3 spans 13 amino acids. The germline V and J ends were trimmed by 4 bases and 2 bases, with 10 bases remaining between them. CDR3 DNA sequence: TGCGCCAGCAGCCCCGAGAGAACCTACGAGCAGTACTTC. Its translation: CASSPERTYEQYF.